This entry concerns a single T cell receptor beta chain. This clonotype came up many times. Its antigen is currently not known. Base qualities are not recorded, but no much larger clone differs from it by a single base. From its cysteine to its phenylalanine, the CDR3 spans 12 amino acids. Just the 36-base CDR3 DNA is kept, in frame starting at base 1. According to the germline V gene (reference sequence), CDR1 reads DFQATT and CDR2 reads SNEGSKA. Cut back by 7 bases and 8 bases, the V and J ends lie 15 bases apart. The time point label, as the study defines it: longitudinal time-point 2. For the unsorted PBMC libraries, 2 million PBMCs were stored in RNAlater at -80 degrees C until RNA extraction and were used to generate the libraries. The multiple sclerosis patients were enrolled in a US clinical protocol that used magnetic resonance imaging to evaluate disease progression. Peripheral blood was subjected to Ficoll-Hypaque density gradient centrifugation to isolate PBMCs, which were then cryopreserved in liquid nitrogen.

The data stem from a study of neurological immune-mediated disorders (dated 2019 in TCRdb). Regarding the study in general: Among the roughly 34 multiple sclerosis patients, relapsing-remitting MS was present in 31 and secondary progressive MS was present in 3. Longitudinal HAM/TSP and healthy donors were sampled at 3 time-points each (about 3-45 month intervals). The cohort included 60 to 75 subjects: 14 with HAM/TSP, around 34 with multiple sclerosis, and about 20 healthy controls. Alongside PBMC samples, the set of approximately 100 TCR-beta libraries contained longitudinal samples, technical triplicates, and paired CD4+ and CD8+ T-cell subsets that had been sorted. Using UMI-based sequencing, the study compared peripheral blood TCR-beta repertoires from patients with HTLV-I-associated myelopathy (HAM/TSP), patients with multiple sclerosis, and healthy controls. Study-level results and caveats: The MS cluster showed no association with clinical or MRI features, and the authors stated that larger cohorts are needed. In a phylogenetic analysis, the repertoires of 18 out of 34 MS patients fell into a single cluster of related CDR3 sequences, pointing to a possible signature at the repertoire level. No identical CDR3 amino acid sequences were found to be shared among expanded clones across subjects, suggesting that TCR-beta repertoires were private in all groups. TCR clonal expansion was greatest in HAM/TSP patients and smallest in MS patients, who ranked below even healthy controls.

cDNA was synthesized by template-switch 5'RACE using a primer carrying a 10-nucleotide random unique molecular identifier by which each TCR transcript was tagged. Every sequencing run yielded over 180 million TCR-beta sequences covering 15-18 subjects. Total RNA was extracted with the RNeasy kit. The KAPA Real-time Library Amplification kit was used to amplify TCR-beta VDJ regions with primers for the TCR constant region and the 5'RACE anchor. Sample indexes and Illumina adaptors were added in a first PCR, and a second PCR then increased library yield. After Ampure bead purification, the TCR product of roughly 650 bp was size-selected on a 2% E-gel SizeSelection system. Before pooling, library quality was checked on a Bioanalyzer, concentration was measured with Qubit, and libraries were quantified with the Kapa Library Quantification kit. Paired-end 2 x 150 bp sequencing of the libraries was performed on an Illumina HiSeq 2500. To increase sequence diversity, roughly 24-31% phiX was spiked into each library pool. The authors' analysis ran thus. Quality-filtered reads were processed with the UMI-based MiGEC pipeline, and over 90% of raw TCR sequences were removed by the MiGEC pipeline during error correction. IMGT germline references were used for alignment of VDJ genes, and clonotypes were defined by a unique CDR3 amino acid sequence together with V-J genes. Clonal expansion, Shannon diversity and CDR3 relatedness (CalcPairwiseDistances, ClusterSamples) were evaluated with VDJtools, and phylogenetic trees were built with CLCbio workbench. Using coefficient-of-variation modelling across technical triplicates, the study counted a clone as expanded if it had at least 8 unique UMIs. The public reads were reanalyzed by TCRdb: fastp trimming at Q25, MiXCR alignment, in-frame beta chains only. Rows with one shared CDR3 protein collapse into an entry with the most common genes and DNA. TCRdb's processing, not the study's, gives the V and J calls here. Recorded for this sample are 70,000 to 90,000 distinct CDR3 sequences; 4.5% to 7.5% of them occurred a single time. The top ten constitute over 6.5% of the sample.

Recombination connected TRBV20-1 to TRBJ2-1; the D call is possibly TRBD1 or TRBD2, each sharing 5 bases. The sequencing sample was made of PBMCs. This clonotype was sampled from a woman aged 60-75 years with multiple sclerosis. Here the CDR3 is given as CSVTTLGDEQFF. The nucleotide sequence is given as TGCAGTGTTACCACACTGGGGGATGAGCAGTTCTTC.